What follows are 17 T cell receptor beta chains derived from one specimen sequenced in a study of blood T cell repertoires in COVID-19. The assay was immunoSEQ multiplex PCR, and TCRdb's table has in-frame clones only and misses some. Altogether 300,000 or so clones are present, 70% to 90% being singletons, with the ten largest covering 3% to 4%. Sequencing was carried out using peripheral blood. All receptors come from a woman aged 40 to 50 with acute or convalescent COVID-19.

This clone has only one observation. The CDR3 nucleotides are TGTGCCAGCAGACGCCGGGGGGAATACGAGTACGTC. It is translated as CASRRRGEYEYV. The gene calls are TRBV5-8 and TRBJ2-7; 7 bases are a match to TRBD2. Looked up from germline, CDR1 is SGHTS and CDR2 is YDEGEE. The trim removed 5 bases at V and 11 bases at J, leaving 10 bases unmatched. This CDR3 contains 12 residues.

The V gene is TRBV6-2 or TRBV6-3, the J gene TRBJ2-3; D is possibly TRBD2 (6 bases). This CDR3 region has 14 residues. V lost 6 bases and J lost 6, with 16 bases in between. Germline assignment: CDR1 MNHEY and CDR2 SVGEGT. The CDR3 reads CASSPRLGGDTQYF. As DNA, the CDR3 is TGTGCCAGCAGCCCCCGACTCGGAGGGGATACGCAGTATTTT.

The chain carries TRBV6-5 and TRBJ1-5; no clear D. Trimming shortened V by 9 bases and J by 1 base, and 13 bases separated the two germline ends. CDR3 length: 14 amino acids. Looked up from germline, CDR1 is MNHEY and CDR2 is SVGAGI. The CDR3, as DNA: TGTGCCAGGTCGGTGGGAGGGAGCAATCAGCCCCAGCATTTT. Its translation: CARSVGGSNQPQHF.

The chain uses TRBV2 and TRBJ1-1, with D uncertain. The CDR3 contains 18 residues. Trimming took 6 bases from V and 8 from J, leaving 31 bases between them. Germline CDR1 reads SNHLY; CDR2 reads FYNNEI. DNA for the CDR3: TGTGCCAGCAGACTTATTCGACTCATCAGTAAGACCGAAGAAGAAGCTTTCTTT. Its protein is CASRLIRLISKTEEEAFF.

This rearrangement joins TRBV12-5 to TRBJ2-2, with D possibly being TRBD2 (7 bases). Between the trimmed V and J ends, which lost 2 bases and 5 bases, there was a span of 15 bases. CDR1 and CDR2 from the germline V gene are LGHNT and FRNRAP. CDR3 size: 16 residues. This chain's CDR3 is CASGLSGGRLTGELFF. DNA for the CDR3: TGTGCTAGTGGTTTGTCGGGGGGCCGATTGACCGGGGAGCTGTTTTTT.

The chain has TRBV10-1 and TRBJ1-2; 9 bases align to TRBD1. The CDR3 is 16 residues long. With V trimmed by 2 bases and J by 4 bases, 8 bases remained unmatched. Germline CDR1 reads WNHNN; CDR2 reads SYGVQD (reference sequence). CDR3 nucleotide sequence: TGCGCCAGCAGTGAGACTCGGACAGGGGTTACCTATGGCTACACCTTC. It codes for CASSETRTGVTYGYTF.

This rearrangement joins TRBV5-4 to TRBJ1-3; D might be TRBD1 (5 bases). Trimming pared 7 bases from V and 6 bases from J, leaving 20 bases between. The CDR3 runs 15 residues. Germline lookup yields CDR1 SGHNT and CDR2 YYREEE (reference sequence). The CDR3 region has the DNA TGTGCCAGCTCCCCCGGTCCCGAAGGGGTAAACACCATATATTTT. It yields the protein CASSPGPEGVNTIYF.

This sequence joins TRBV5-1 and TRBJ2-7, with unresolved D. V lost 1 base, J lost 5 bases, and 10 bases lay in between. This CDR3 is built from 13 residues. Germline V gene sequence: CDR1 SGHRS, CDR2 YFSETQ. The CDR3 DNA reads TGCGCCAGCAGCTTGAAGCCGAGCGACGAGCAGTACGTC. Its protein product is CASSLKPSDEQYV.

The chain couples TRBV4-2 to TRBJ2-2; TRBD2 matches 11 bases. V shed 0 bases and J 4 bases; nucleotides not matched to a gene: 10. CDR1 is LGHNA and CDR2 is YNFKEQ in the germline V gene. The CDR3 spans 19 residues. CDR3 protein: CASSQDLPSGGSGTGELFF. As DNA, the CDR3 is TGTGCCAGCAGCCAAGATCTGCCTAGCGGGGGGTCGGGCACCGGGGAGCTGTTTTTT.

The chain links TRBV5-6 to TRBJ2-3; TRBD2 is a possible D gene (7 bases). CDR1 and CDR2 (germline): SGHDT, YYEEEE. The CDR3 sequence is 15 residues long. V was cut by 5 bases and J by 0 bases, with 13 bases left in between. The CDR3 spells CASRGAGESTDTQYF. For the CDR3, the DNA is TGTGCCAGCAGGGGGGCGGGGGAGAGCACAGATACGCAGTATTTT.

The rearrangement joins TRBV7-9 to TRBJ1-2; no definite D call. The CDR3 runs 13 residues. Trimming left V 4 bases short and J 3 bases short, with 9 bases between. Germline V gene lookup returns CDR1 SEHNR and CDR2 FQNEAQ (reference sequence). CDR3 residues: CASSSLEYYGYTF. The CDR3 nucleotides read TGTGCCAGCAGCTCTCTGGAGTACTATGGCTACACCTTC.

This clone was observed once. The chain is built from TRBV30 and TRBJ1-1; D is unresolved. The ends were cut back, 3 bases at V and 4 bases at J, with 21 bases in the middle. CDR3 length: 16 amino acids. The germline CDR1 and CDR2 sequences are GTSNPN and SVGIG (reference sequence). The CDR3 DNA reads TGTGCCTGGAGGGGTCACCCCAATCCGTCTAGCACTGAAGCTTTCTTT. Residues: CAWRGHPNPSSTEAFF.

The rearrangement links TRBV9 to TRBJ2-2; possibly TRBD2 for D (6 bases). Per germline, CDR1 SGDLS and CDR2 YYNGEE. The CDR3 contains 15 residues. Trimming cost V 4 bases and J 1 base, with 11 bases left between them. In DNA form, the CDR3 reads TGTGCCAGCAGCTTCCGACTAGAGAACACCGGGGAGCTGTTTTTT. As protein: CASSFRLENTGELFF.

The J gene is TRBJ2-1, the V gene TRBV18; 14 nucleotides match TRBD2. The V gene end was trimmed by 1 base and the J gene end by 5 bases; junction bases not matched to a gene: 7. The CDR3 runs 18 residues. The germline gives CDR1 KGHSH, CDR2 LQKENI. CDR3 loop: CASSPRTSGGFSHNEQFF. CDR3 nucleotide sequence: TGTGCCAGCTCACCACGGACTAGCGGGGGGTTTAGCCACAATGAGCAGTTCTTC.

V is TRBV6-5 and J is TRBJ1-2; the match to TRBD1 covers 7 bases. The CDR3 sequence is 13 residues long. CDR1 is MNHEY, CDR2 SVGAGI, per germline. Trimming cost V 2 bases and J 6 bases; bases outside gene matches: 3. The CDR3 DNA follows: TGTGCCAGCAGTTACGCGACAGGGCATGGCTACACCTTC. Translation: CASSYATGHGYTF.

The V call is TRBV21-1, the J call TRBJ2-7; the DNA was not used to check the table's D call, TRBD2. TRBV21-1 is a documented pseudogene. The CDR3 loop spans 14 amino acids. For the CDR3, the DNA is TGTGCCAGCAGCACACACGGCGGGCCCTACGAGCAGTACGTC. The encoded protein is CASSTHGGPYEQYV.

In its sample, this clone was seen a few times. The chain combines TRBV15 with TRBJ1-3; D might be TRBD1 (5 bases). The CDR3 sequence is 19 residues long. The germline V gene has CDR1 LNHNV and CDR2 YYDKDF (reference sequence). Deletions cut 2 bases from V and 0 bases from J, with 20 bases between. For the CDR3, the DNA is TGTGCCACCAGCAGACTGAAGGGCTTCTGGGGCGTCTCTGGAAACACCATATATTTT. Its translation: CATSRLKGFWGVSGNTIYF.